This TCR beta chain was found in a study of cytomegalovirus exposure and HLA in healthy donors. This clone showed up just a few times. Amplification used 60 Vbeta primers and 13 Jbeta primers. Clones were read by immunoSEQ multiplex PCR, and TCRdb kept only the in-frame ones, dropping some. Altogether about 240,000 clones are present, roughly 82% being singletons, with the ten largest covering 5.4%. Trimming took 4 bases from V and 2 from J, leaving 9 bases between them. There are 14 residues in the CDR3. The V gene's germline CDR1 is LGHNA and CDR2 YSLEER. The chain uses TRBV4-3 and TRBJ1-5; TRBD1 might be the D (5 bases). The sequenced material came from PBMCs. This TCR was sampled from a woman between 35 and 50 years old in good health and CMV-seropositive. This CDR3 reads CASSPRVGNQPQHF. The CDR3 bases are TGCGCCAGCAGCCCCAGGGTCGGCAATCAGCCCCAGCATTTT.